The 24 T cell receptor beta chains below all came from one sample that was sequenced in a study of blood T cell repertoires in COVID-19. Profiled with immunoSEQ multiplex PCR; TCRdb holds only in-frame clones, not every one. This sample yields 150,000 to 200,000 clones, of which 65% to 90% are seen a single time; more than 1.5% belongs to the top ten. The sequenced sample was peripheral blood. These receptors originate from a human donor in a cohort sampled during active COVID-19.

This clone was recorded only once. The rearrangement links TRBV5-1 to TRBJ1-2; TRBD1 aligns across 8 bases. The J segment lost 1 base and the V segment lost 3 bases, leaving 5 bases of the junction unmatched. Germline V gives CDR1 SGHRS, CDR2 YFSETQ. The CDR3 totals 15 residues. The CDR3 DNA is TGCGCCAGCAGCTGGACAGGGCAAAGTAACTATGGCTACACCTTC. It yields the protein CASSWTGQSNYGYTF.

The V call is TRBV25-1, the J call TRBJ2-5, with 9 bases matching TRBD2. Germline V gene data show CDR1 as MGHDK and CDR2 as SYGVNS. Losses at the gene ends were 2 bases for V and 1 base for J; bases not matched to a gene: 8. CDR3 length: 17 amino acids. CDR3 sequence reads: CASSENLLAGPQETQYF. CDR3 nucleotide sequence: TGTGCCAGCAGTGAAAACCTGCTAGCGGGGCCCCAAGAGACCCAGTACTTC. The full variable domain, its missing parts supplied by reference TRBV25-1 and TRBJ2-5, is EADIYQTPRYLVIGTGKKITLECSQTMGHDKMYWYQQDPGMELHLIHYSYGVNSTEKGDLSSESTVSRIRTEHFPLTLESARPSHTSQYLCASSENLLAGPQETQYFGPGTRLLVL.

This clone appeared a few times. The chain is built from TRBV11-2 and TRBJ2-7; D perhaps matches TRBD2 (6 bases). Germline V gene lookup returns CDR1 SGHAT and CDR2 FQNNGV. CDR3 length equals 15 residues. With 3 bases removed from V and 4 bases from J, the gap between germline ends came to 16 bases. This chain's CDR3 is CASSLSFSGLYEQYF. DNA of the CDR3: TGTGCCAGCAGCTTGAGCTTCAGCGGGTTATACGAGCAGTACTTC.

The chain uses TRBV10-2 and TRBJ2-4; tentatively, D is TRBD1 (7 bases). The CDR3 spans 15 residues. Trimming cost V 7 bases and J 3 bases, with 16 bases left between them. CDR1 WSHSY and CDR2 SAAADI come from the germline V gene. This CDR3 is CASMPRGVGKNIQYF. The DNA for the CDR3 is TGCGCCAGCATGCCCAGGGGGGTCGGCAAAAACATTCAGTACTTC.

CDR3: CASSLSLNYEQYF. CDR3 bases: TGTGCCAGCAGTTTGTCCTTAAACTACGAGCAGTACTTC. This chain links TRBV27 with TRBJ2-7; the D is unclear. The germline V and J ends were trimmed by 3 bases and 3 bases, with 9 bases remaining between them. This CDR3 spans 13 amino acids. CDR1 is MNHEY, CDR2 SMNVEV, per germline (reference sequence).

This rearrangement joins TRBV19 to TRBJ1-5, with TRBD1 identical over 9 bases. The V segment lost 10 bases and the J segment 2 bases; nucleotides outside the gene matches: 9. The CDR3 runs to 15 residues. CDR1 LNHDA and CDR2 SQIVND come from the germline V gene (reference sequence). CDR3 in DNA: TGTGCCACTACCGGGACAGGGTTAGGCAATCAGCCCCAGCATTTT. Translated, it gives CATTGTGLGNQPQHF.

The chain has TRBV24-1 and TRBJ2-1, with 7 bases that match TRBD2. The CDR3 extends over 12 amino acids. The junction had 1 base not matched to a gene; V was cut back by 5 bases and J by 7 bases. Looked up from germline, CDR1 is KGHDR and CDR2 is SFDVKD. The CDR3 spells CATSGEGNEQFF. CDR3 coding DNA: TGTGCCACCAGTGGGGAGGGGAATGAGCAGTTCTTC.

This clone was counted between two and nine times. This chain joins TRBV20-1 and TRBJ2-7; the D gene is possibly TRBD2 (5 bases). Germline V CDR1 and CDR2: DFQATT, SNEGSKA (reference sequence). This CDR3 contains 11 residues. The germline V and J ends were trimmed by 5 bases and 4 bases, with 9 bases remaining between them. The CDR3 DNA follows: TGCAGTGCTCCTCGGGAATACGAGCAGTACTTC. This encodes CSAPREYEQYF.

The chain carries TRBV15 and TRBJ1-6; D not certain. V was cut by 0 bases and J by 14 bases, with 11 bases left in between. The V gene's germline CDR1 is LNHNV and CDR2 YYDKDF (reference sequence). The length of the CDR3 is 13 residues. CDR3 DNA sequence: TGTGCCACCAGCAGAGATCCCTCCGAGGCCCTCCACTTT. This sequence encodes CATSRDPSEALHF.

The chain uses TRBV20-1 and TRBJ1-2; 7 nucleotides align to TRBD1. The CDR3 runs 14 residues. CDR1 is DFQATT, CDR2 SNEGSKA, per germline (reference sequence). The J segment lost 0 bases and the V segment lost 3 bases, leaving 4 bases of the junction unmatched. The CDR3, as DNA: TGCAGTGCTAGTGACAGGGTTTCTAACTATGGCTACACCTTC. This gives the protein CSASDRVSNYGYTF.

The rearrangement joins TRBV9 to TRBJ1-1; no definite D call. CDR3 length: 14 residues. From germline, CDR1 is SGDLS and CDR2 YYNGEE. The V end lost 0 bases, the J end lost 6 bases, and 12 bases lay between the germline ends. The CDR3 DNA is TGTGCCAGCAGCGTAGCTCCTAAGGAGGCTGAAGCTTTCTTT. Protein product: CASSVAPKEAEAFF.

The chain uses TRBV10-3 and TRBJ1-1; a possible D gene is TRBD1 (5 bases). Germline V gene data show CDR1 as ENHRY and CDR2 as SYGVKD. CDR3 length: 12 amino acids. The germline V and J ends were trimmed by 7 bases and 3 bases, with 9 bases remaining between them. CDR3 in amino acids: CAIKGGDTEAFF. The CDR3 nucleotides read TGTGCCATCAAGGGAGGGGACACTGAAGCTTTCTTT.

This chain joins TRBV6-6 and TRBJ2-3; 10 positions agree with TRBD2. The V gene's germline CDR1 is MNHNY and CDR2 SVGAGI (reference sequence). The CDR3 has 16 amino acids. Trimming at V came to 4 bases and at J to 1 base, leaving 5 bases not matched to a gene. CDR3 sequence: CASSFLAGAGTDTQYF. Here the CDR3 DNA reads TGTGCCAGCAGTTTTCTAGCGGGGGCGGGCACAGATACGCAGTATTTT.

The rearrangement joins TRBV28 to TRBJ2-7; the match to TRBD2 covers 8 bases. Germline lookup yields CDR1 MDHEN and CDR2 SYDVKM. This CDR3 has 15 residues. J was trimmed by 0 bases and V by 4 bases; bases with no gene match: 5. In DNA form, the CDR3 reads TGTGCCAGCAGTTCGGGGGGGGTCAGCTCCTACGAGCAGTACTTC. This codes for CASSSGGVSSYEQYF. Full variable domain (missing parts from reference TRBV28 and TRBJ2-7): DVKVTQSSRYLVKRTGEKVFLECVQDMDHENMFWYRQDPGLGLRLIYFSYDVKMKEKGDIPEGYSVSREKKERFSLILESASTNQTSMYLCASSSGGVSSYEQYFGPGTRLTVT.

V is TRBV3-1 (or the pseudogene TRBV3-2) and J is TRBJ1-1; TRBD1 matches 7 bases. This CDR3 is 18 amino acids long. V shed 5 bases and J 0 bases; nucleotides not matched to a gene: 15. Germline CDR1 is LGHDT and CDR2 is YNNKEL (reference sequence). CDR3 protein: CASSNLARDSRLNTEAFF. The CDR3 DNA reads TGTGCCAGCAGCAATCTGGCCCGGGACAGCAGGTTGAACACTGAAGCTTTCTTT.

In its sample, this clone was seen once. The genes are TRBV3-1 (or the pseudogene TRBV3-2) and TRBJ1-6, with D tentatively TRBD1 (5 bases). CDR1 and CDR2 (germline): LGHDT, YNNKEL (reference sequence). Trimming took 4 bases from V and 5 from J, leaving 12 bases between them. The length of the CDR3 is 15 residues. This CDR3 is CASSRGQVNNSPLHF. The DNA of the CDR3 is TGTGCCAGCAGCCGTGGACAAGTTAATAATTCACCCCTCCACTTT.

This CDR3 is CASSLDGATNEKLFF. The CDR3 DNA sequence: TGTGCCAGCAGTTTAGACGGAGCAACTAATGAAAAACTGTTTTTT. This chain links TRBV28 with TRBJ1-4; D is unresolved. Per the germline V gene, CDR1 is MDHEN and CDR2 is SYDVKM. The V gene lost 2 bases and the J gene lost 0 bases, with 7 bases spanning the gap. CDR3 length: 15 amino acids.

The chain employs TRBV7-9 and TRBJ2-3; 7 nucleotides agree with TRBD2. V gave up 3 bases and J gave up 4 bases; unmatched junction bases: 13. This CDR3 is built from 17 residues. Per the germline V gene, CDR1 is SEHNR and CDR2 is FQNEAQ (reference sequence). As DNA, the CDR3 is TGTGCCAGCAGCTTTTATTACAGCGGGACTGTCGCAGATACGCAGTATTTT. This gives the protein CASSFYYSGTVADTQYF.

This clone was counted only a few times. The chain joins TRBV18 to TRBJ2-7; possible D gene TRBD2, 5 bases. Trimming stripped 4 bases from V and 5 bases from J, with 18 bases between. CDR3 length equals 15 residues. Germline lookup yields CDR1 KGHSH and CDR2 LQKENI. The CDR3 sequence is CASSLRAGRKDEQYF. CDR3 DNA: TGTGCCAGCTCACTGAGGGCGGGCAGGAAAGACGAGCAGTACTTC. Filled out from reference TRBV18 and TRBJ2-7, the complete variable domain reads NAGVMQNPRHLVRRRGQEARLRCSPMKGHSHVYWYRQLPEEGLKFMVYLQKENIIDESGMPKERFSAEFPKEGPSILRIQQVVRGDSAAYFCASSLRAGRKDEQYFGPGTRLTVT.

The gene calls are TRBV19 and TRBJ2-1; D is ambiguous. There are 13 residues in the CDR3. CDR1 and CDR2 from the germline V gene are LNHDA and SQIVND (reference sequence). The DNA for the CDR3 is TGTGCTTCAAGCGTACTGGACTACAATGAGCAGTTCTTC. It yields the protein CASSVLDYNEQFF.

The chain joins TRBV6-2 or TRBV6-3 to TRBJ2-7; 12 bases line up with TRBD2. Germline assignment: CDR1 MNHEY and CDR2 SVGEGT. The CDR3 has 19 amino acids. J was trimmed by 5 bases and V by 2 bases; bases with no gene match: 16. This chain's CDR3 is CASSYGLTSGSIGKNEQYF. In DNA form, the CDR3 reads TGTGCCAGCAGTTACGGTCTGACTAGCGGGAGTATCGGGAAAAACGAGCAGTACTTC.

The chain couples TRBV29-1 to TRBJ1-3; the D is unclear. Trimming stripped 3 bases from V and 0 bases from J, with 6 bases between. Germline CDR1 is SQVTM and CDR2 is ANQGSEA. The CDR3 totals 13 residues. CDR3 residues: CSVEEFSGNTIYF. DNA of the CDR3: TGCAGCGTTGAGGAGTTCTCTGGAAACACCATATATTTT.

This sequence joins TRBV4-2 and TRBJ1-2; D is unresolved. CDR3 length: 15 residues. V was shortened by 0 bases and J by 4 bases, with 12 bases between the two germline ends. Germline loops: CDR1 LGHNA, CDR2 YNFKEQ. The CDR3, as DNA: TGTGCCAGCAGCCAAGAGGTCCTACTAGCCTATGGCTACACCTTC. Encoded protein: CASSQEVLLAYGYTF.

In nucleotides, the CDR3 is TGTGCCAGCAGCCTACAGGCCTACCCTATGTATGGCTACACCTTC. This translates into CASSLQAYPMYGYTF. The chain uses TRBV6-5 and TRBJ1-2; maybe TRBD1 (5 bases). The V gene's germline CDR1 is MNHEY and CDR2 SVGAGI. The CDR3 is 15 amino acids. The V end lost 6 bases, the J end lost 5 bases, and 19 bases lay between the germline ends.